This TCR beta chain was obtained from a study of cytomegalovirus exposure and HLA in healthy donors. Study results and limitations: Information on immune exposure was restricted to one variable (CMV serostatus). TCR beta sequences reportedly predicted the HLA-A and HLA-B alleles of most subjects accurately. Per a later analysis, roughly 17,000 TCR beta sequences showed association with HLA alleles at 0.05 false discovery rate.

At the time of sampling, donors were nominally healthy, though unrecorded immune exposures were likely. This clone was counted once. Its antigen is undetermined. Germline V gives CDR1 ENHRY, CDR2 SYGVKD. The V and J ends lost 8 bases and 6 bases respectively, with 18 bases between them. The CDR3 has 14 residues. Use of 60 Vbeta and 13 Jbeta primers characterized the PCR. Clones were sequenced by immunoSEQ multiplex PCR, and TCRdb holds only the in-frame ones, with some missing. The sample holds 100,000 to 150,000 clones; about 80% are singletons and the top ten take 3.6%. The specimen sequenced was PBMCs. The receptor was isolated from a man aged 35-49 years in good health and CMV-seronegative. This chain connects TRBV10-3 to TRBJ2-3, with D perhaps matching TRBD2 (6 bases). CDR3 amino acids: CAILRRDRGDTQYF. Written as DNA, the CDR3 is TGTGCCATCCTGCGGAGGGACCGGGGGGATACGCAGTATTTT.